The sequence of this T cell receptor beta chain was determined in a study of PD-1 blockade in classical Hodgkin lymphoma. General study points: Prior to therapy, complete responders displayed diversity much like that of newly diagnosed patients.

Trimming pared 0 bases from V and 0 bases from J, leaving 12 bases between. The CDR3 has 17 amino acids. Germline-derived CDR1 and CDR2 are KGHSH and LQKENI. Using immunoSEQ multiplex PCR, the repertoire was profiled, and TCRdb retains in-frame clones only, with some absent. Of 20,000 to 30,000 clones detected, about 83% appear once; the ten largest clones hold approximately 8.4%. As regards this clone: Its target is not known.

Every single patient, without exception, relapsed after autologous stem cell transplantation, and brentuximab vedotin exposure varied. The sequences come from peripheral blood mononuclear cells (PBMCs), collected before the second cycle of nivolumab. The sequence was collected from a human donor with classical Hodgkin lymphoma. This sequence joins TRBV18 and TRBJ1-3; a weak D match, TRBD1 (6 bases). The CDR3 here is CASSPPGRGSSGNTIYF. CDR3 DNA: TGTGCCAGCTCACCACCAGGCAGGGGCTCCTCTGGAAACACCATATATTTT.